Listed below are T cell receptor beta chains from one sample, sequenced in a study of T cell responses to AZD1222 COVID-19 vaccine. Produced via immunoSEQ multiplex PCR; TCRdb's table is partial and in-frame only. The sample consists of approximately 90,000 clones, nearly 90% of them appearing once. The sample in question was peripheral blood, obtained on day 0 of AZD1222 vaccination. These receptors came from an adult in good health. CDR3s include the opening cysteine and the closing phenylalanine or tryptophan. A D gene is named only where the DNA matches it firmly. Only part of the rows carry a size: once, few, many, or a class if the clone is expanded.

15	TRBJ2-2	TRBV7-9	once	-	CASSSPERNTGELFF	TGTGCCAGCAGCTCCCCCGAAAGGAACACCGGGGAGCTGTTTTTT
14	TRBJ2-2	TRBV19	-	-	CASREGSNTGELFF	TGTGCCAGTAGAGAGGGTTCGAACACCGGGGAGCTGTTTTTT
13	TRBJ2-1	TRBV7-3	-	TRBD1	CASSSTGDNEQFF	TGTGCCAGCAGCTCGACAGGGGACAATGAGCAGTTCTTC
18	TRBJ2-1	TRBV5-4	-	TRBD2	CASSLARGSGGVYNEQFF	TGTGCCAGCAGCTTGGCCCGGGGGAGCGGGGGAGTATACAATGAGCAGTTCTTC
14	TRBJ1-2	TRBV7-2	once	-	CASSLAGGNYGYTF	TGTGCCAGCAGCCTGGCCGGGGGAAACTATGGCTACACCTTC
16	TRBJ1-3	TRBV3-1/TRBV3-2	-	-	CASSLNPTASGNTIYF	TGTGCCAGCAGCCTGAATCCGACGGCCTCTGGAAACACCATATATTTT
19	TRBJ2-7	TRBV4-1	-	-	CASSQSDGTGPKGAYEQYF	TGCGCCAGCAGCCAATCGGACGGAACAGGTCCTAAGGGGGCCTACGAGCAGTACTTC
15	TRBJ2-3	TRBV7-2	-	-	CASSPTMGSTDTQYF	TGTGCCAGCAGCCCCACTATGGGGAGCACAGATACGCAGTATTTT
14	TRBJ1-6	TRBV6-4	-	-	CASSLQGLVSPLHF	TGTGCCAGCAGTCTCCAGGGCCTGGTTTCACCCCTCCACTTT
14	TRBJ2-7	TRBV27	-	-	CASSLDQGRLEQYF	TGTGCCAGCAGTTTAGACCAGGGTCGGCTCGAGCAGTACTTC
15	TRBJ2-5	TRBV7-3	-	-	CASSLNRGASETQYF	TGTGCCAGCAGTTTGAATCGGGGGGCCTCGGAGACCCAGTACTTC
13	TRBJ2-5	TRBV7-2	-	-	CASSLGTRETQYF	TGTGCCAGCAGCTTAGGGACTCGTGAGACCCAGTACTTC
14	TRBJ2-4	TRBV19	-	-	CASSISENKNIQYF	TGTGCCAGTAGTATCTCGGAAAACAAAAACATTCAGTACTTC